The entry below gives a single T cell receptor (beta chain) sequence along with its context. The CDR3 runs 16 residues. CDR1 and CDR2 (germline): LGHNA, YNFKEQ. V was trimmed by 1 base and J by 1 base, leaving 11 bases between them. MiXCR was run by TCRdb on the RT-PCR reads, yielding one entry per CDR3 protein. The sample has about 680,000 distinct CDR3 sequences, 13% to 15% seen once. Sequencing used memory CD4+ T cells from blood. The receptor comes from a female donor in good health, serving as a healthy control. V gene TRBV4-2 combines with J gene TRBJ1-3; D is possibly TRBD1 (5 bases). The CDR3 spells CASSQGGGASGNTIYF. CDR3 in DNA: TGTGCCAGCAGCCAAGGTGGAGGGGCTTCTGGAAACACCATATATTTT.